This entry features one TCR beta chain sequence. What antigen it recognizes has not been identified. Base qualities are not at hand, and no much larger clone is one base apart. This sample was included in a study of blood T cell repertoires in COVID-19 (dated by TCRdb to 2018 to 2021). Background on the whole study: Samples covering the acute and convalescent phases of COVID-19 were provided by collaborators in the United States, Italy and Spain. The repertoires were released in a freely available public database meant as a resource for research on the immune response to SARS-CoV-2. A de-identified subject ID, COVID-19 status, age in years and sex were almost always included in the sample metadata. HLA class I and class II types, where available, came from metadata supplied by the sample provider rather than from assay-based typing. Deeply sampled blood TCRbeta repertoires from subjects exposed to, actively infected with, or recovered from COVID-19 were included in the dataset. Samples came from the ongoing ImmuneRACE study (first 160 participants) plus 1,254 subjects from 6 global collaborators. The material from the prospective study consisted of cDNA or gDNA derived from T cells, B-cell-depleted T cells, or PBMCs.

Study-wide findings and limitations: The amount of clinical and demographic metadata varied by source and participant and was provided uncurated.

TCRbeta CDR3 regions were amplified from genomic DNA by means of the immunoSEQ Assay, a bias-controlled multiplex PCR. Concerning the study's data processing: The number of nucleated cells in each sample was estimated from the amplification of reference gene primers within the assay. To quantify the absolute abundance of each unique TCRbeta CDR3 rearrangement, sequence reads were collapsed and filtered. For each sample, productive Simpson clonality was calculated as the square root of Simpson's diversity index over productive rearrangements. TCRdb retrieved this table from immuneACCESS and kept in-frame rearrangements only. Not all clones are present; in checked studies, unresolved V genes account for under half, and no reason is known for the remainder. From that table come the V and J calls and clone size; the DNA was used to work out D and trimming. The sample has around 260,000 clones on record, roughly 88% of them singletons. The ten largest clonotypes hold 0.7% of the sample.

Each collaborating institution followed its own protocols to collect whole blood in K2EDTA tubes. For TCRbeta analysis, collaborator samples were shipped as frozen whole blood, as isolated PBMCs, or as DNA extracted from either sample type. Trimming takes 4 bases off V and 0 bases off J; junction bases not matched to a gene: 6. As encoded in the germline V gene, CDR1 is MNHEY while CDR2 is SVGEGT. The CDR3 measures 15 amino acids from cysteine to phenylalanine. The sequence is cut down to CDR3 DNA, 45 bases in frame from base 1. The sequencing sample was made of peripheral blood. The sequence derives from a human donor in a cohort sampled during active COVID-19. The V and J genes are TRBV6-2 or TRBV6-3 and TRBJ2-7, with 7 middle bases fitting TRBD1. The CDR3 corresponds to CASSLARDSSYEQYF. The DNA sequence follows: TGTGCCAGCAGTTTGGCCCGGGACAGCTCCTACGAGCAGTACTTC.